This T cell receptor (beta chain) was observed in a study of cytomegalovirus exposure and HLA in healthy donors. Study findings and constraints: Per a later analysis, HLA-associated TCR beta chains showed more clonal expansion than other, equally common TCR beta chains. Later analysis demonstrated an association between a missense DCLRE1C variant and TCR beta V- and J-gene trimming. Association of some 18,000 TCR beta sequences with HLA alleles was found at 0.05 false discovery rate in a later analysis. In vitro confirmation showed three CMV-associated chains to be CMV antigen specific.

A note on this clone: The antigen remains undetermined.

PCR involved 60 Vbeta and 13 Jbeta primers. Profiled with immunoSEQ multiplex PCR; TCRdb holds only in-frame clones, not every one. Here the sample spans 120,000 to 150,000 clones, around three fifths being singletons. This CDR3 spans 14 amino acids. Germline CDR1 reads SGHAT; CDR2 reads FQNNGV. With 1 base removed from V and 4 bases from J, the gap between germline ends came to 10 bases. The sample taken for sequencing was PBMCs. V gene TRBV11-2 combines with J gene TRBJ1-1; no definite D call. This TCR was sampled from a woman aged 30 to 39 in good health and CMV-seropositive. The CDR3 region has the DNA TGTGCCAGCAGCTTAGTACCGGGTCTCACTGAAGCTTTCTTT. It translates to CASSLVPGLTEAFF.